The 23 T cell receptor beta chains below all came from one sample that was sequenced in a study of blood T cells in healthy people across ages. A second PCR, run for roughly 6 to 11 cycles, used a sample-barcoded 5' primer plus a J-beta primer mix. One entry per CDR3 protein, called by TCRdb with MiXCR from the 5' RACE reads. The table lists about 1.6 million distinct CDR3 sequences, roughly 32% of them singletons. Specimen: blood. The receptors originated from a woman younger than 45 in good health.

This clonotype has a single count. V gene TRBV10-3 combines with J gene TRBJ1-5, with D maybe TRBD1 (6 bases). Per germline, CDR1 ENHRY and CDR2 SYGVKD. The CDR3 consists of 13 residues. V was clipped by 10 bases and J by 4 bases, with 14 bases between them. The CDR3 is CATGGQANQPQHF. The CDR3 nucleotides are TGTGCCACGGGGGGGCAGGCTAATCAGCCCCAGCATTTT.

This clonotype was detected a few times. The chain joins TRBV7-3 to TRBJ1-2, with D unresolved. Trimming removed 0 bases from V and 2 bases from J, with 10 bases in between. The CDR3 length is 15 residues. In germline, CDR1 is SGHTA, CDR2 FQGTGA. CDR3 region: CASSLTSGGNYGYTF. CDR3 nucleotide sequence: TGTGCCAGCAGCTTAACTAGTGGCGGAAACTATGGCTACACCTTC.

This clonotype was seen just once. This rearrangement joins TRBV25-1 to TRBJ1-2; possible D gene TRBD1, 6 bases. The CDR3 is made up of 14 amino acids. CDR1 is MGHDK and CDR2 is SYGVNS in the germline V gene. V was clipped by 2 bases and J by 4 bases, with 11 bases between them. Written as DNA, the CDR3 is TGTGCCAGCAGTGAAGGAGGGGGGGCCTATGGCTACACCTTC. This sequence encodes CASSEGGGAYGYTF.

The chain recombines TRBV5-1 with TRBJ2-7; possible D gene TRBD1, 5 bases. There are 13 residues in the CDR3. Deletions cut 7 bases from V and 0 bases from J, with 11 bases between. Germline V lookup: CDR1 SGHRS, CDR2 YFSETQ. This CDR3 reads CASGHSSSYEQYF. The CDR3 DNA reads TGCGCCAGCGGACACTCCTCCTCCTACGAGCAGTACTTC.

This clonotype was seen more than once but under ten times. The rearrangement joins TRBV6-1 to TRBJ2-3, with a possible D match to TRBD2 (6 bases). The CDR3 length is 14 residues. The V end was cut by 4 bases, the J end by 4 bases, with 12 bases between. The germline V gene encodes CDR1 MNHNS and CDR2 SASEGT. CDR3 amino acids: CASSVRGSPDTQYF. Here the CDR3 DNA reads TGTGCCAGCAGTGTGCGGGGTTCCCCAGATACGCAGTATTTT.

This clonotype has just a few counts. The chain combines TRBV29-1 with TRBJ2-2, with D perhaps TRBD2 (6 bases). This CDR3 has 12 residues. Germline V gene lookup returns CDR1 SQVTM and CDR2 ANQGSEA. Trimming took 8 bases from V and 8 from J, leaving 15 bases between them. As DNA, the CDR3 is TGCAGCATCCGGGACTTAAGAGGGGAGCTGTTTTTT. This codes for CSIRDLRGELFF.

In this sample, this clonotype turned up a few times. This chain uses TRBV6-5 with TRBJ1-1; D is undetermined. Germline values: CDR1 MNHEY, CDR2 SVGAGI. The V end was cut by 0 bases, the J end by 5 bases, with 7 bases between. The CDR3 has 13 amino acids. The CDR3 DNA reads TGTGCCAGCAGTTACTCGAAGGTAACTGAAGCTTTCTTT. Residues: CASSYSKVTEAFF.

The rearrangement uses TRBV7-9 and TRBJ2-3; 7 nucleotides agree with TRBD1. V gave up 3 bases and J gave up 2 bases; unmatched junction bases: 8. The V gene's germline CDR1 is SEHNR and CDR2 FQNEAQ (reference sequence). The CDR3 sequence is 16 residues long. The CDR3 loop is CASSFSPGQTTDTQYF. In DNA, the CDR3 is TGTGCCAGCAGCTTTTCCCCGGGACAGACCACAGATACGCAGTATTTT. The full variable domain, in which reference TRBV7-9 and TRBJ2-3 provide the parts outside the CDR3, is DTGVSQNPRHKITKRGQNVTFRCDPISEHNRLYWYRQTLGQGPEFLTYFQNEAQLEKSRLLSDRFSAERPKGSFSTLEIQRTEQGDSAMYLCASSFSPGQTTDTQYFGPGTRLTVL.

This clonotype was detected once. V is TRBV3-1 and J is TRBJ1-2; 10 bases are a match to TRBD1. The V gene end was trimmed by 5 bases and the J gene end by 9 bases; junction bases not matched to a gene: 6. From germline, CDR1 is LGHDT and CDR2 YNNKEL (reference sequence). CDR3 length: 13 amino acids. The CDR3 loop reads CASSGTGAIRYTF. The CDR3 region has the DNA TGTGCCAGCAGCGGGACAGGGGCTATTCGCTACACCTTC.

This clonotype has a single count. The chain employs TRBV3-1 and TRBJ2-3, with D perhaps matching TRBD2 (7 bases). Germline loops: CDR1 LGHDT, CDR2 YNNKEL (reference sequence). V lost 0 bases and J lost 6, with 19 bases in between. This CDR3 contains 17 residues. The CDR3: CASSQDRGRVSGDTQYF. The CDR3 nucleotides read TGTGCCAGCAGCCAAGATAGGGGGAGGGTCTCCGGGGATACGCAGTATTTT.

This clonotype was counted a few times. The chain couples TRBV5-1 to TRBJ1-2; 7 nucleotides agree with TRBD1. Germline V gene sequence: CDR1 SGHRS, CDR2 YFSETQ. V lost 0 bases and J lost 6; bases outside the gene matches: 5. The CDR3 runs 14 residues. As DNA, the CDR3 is TGCGCCAGCAGCTTGGCGCTAGGGGGCGATGGCTACACCTTC. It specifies CASSLALGGDGYTF.

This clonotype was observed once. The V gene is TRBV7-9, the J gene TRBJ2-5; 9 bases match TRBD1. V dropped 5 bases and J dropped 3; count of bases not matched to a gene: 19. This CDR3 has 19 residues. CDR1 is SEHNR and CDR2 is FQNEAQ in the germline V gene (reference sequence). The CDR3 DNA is TGTGCCAGCAGCGCTCGCCGGGACAGGGCGAGTGTTGGTAAAGAGACCCAGTACTTC. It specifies CASSARRDRASVGKETQYF.

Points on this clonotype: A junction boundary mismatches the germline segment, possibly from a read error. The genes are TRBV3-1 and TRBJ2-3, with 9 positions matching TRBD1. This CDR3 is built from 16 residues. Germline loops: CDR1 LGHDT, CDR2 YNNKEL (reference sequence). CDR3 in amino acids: CASSPFGTGQQDTQDF. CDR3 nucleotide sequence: TGTGCCAGCAGCCCATTCGGGACAGGGCAGCAAGATACGCAGGATTTT.

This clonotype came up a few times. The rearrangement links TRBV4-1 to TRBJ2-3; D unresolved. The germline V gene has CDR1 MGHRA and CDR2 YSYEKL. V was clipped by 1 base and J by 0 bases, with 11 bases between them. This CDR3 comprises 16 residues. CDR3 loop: CASSQVETFSTDTQYF. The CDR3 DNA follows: TGCGCCAGCAGCCAAGTAGAGACCTTTAGCACAGATACGCAGTATTTT.

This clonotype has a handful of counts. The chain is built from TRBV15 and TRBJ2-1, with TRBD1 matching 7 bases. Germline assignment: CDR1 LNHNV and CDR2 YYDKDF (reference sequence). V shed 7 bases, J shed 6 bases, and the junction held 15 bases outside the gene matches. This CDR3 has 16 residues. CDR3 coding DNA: TGTGCCACCACCCAGGGGGTTCCAGTCTCAGGCAATGAGCAGTTCTTC. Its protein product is CATTQGVPVSGNEQFF. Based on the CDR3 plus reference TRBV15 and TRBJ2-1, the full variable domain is DAMVIQNPRYQVTQFGKPVTLSCSQTLNHNVMYWYQQKSSQAPKLLFHYYDKDFNNEADTPDNFQSRRPNTSFCFLDIRSPGLGDTAMYLCATTQGVPVSGNEQFFGPGTRLTVL.

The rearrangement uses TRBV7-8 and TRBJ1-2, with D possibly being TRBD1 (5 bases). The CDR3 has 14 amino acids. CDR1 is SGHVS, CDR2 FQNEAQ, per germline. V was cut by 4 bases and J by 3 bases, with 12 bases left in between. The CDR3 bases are TGTGCCAGCAGCTCGCAACAGGCGTACTATGGCTACACCTTC. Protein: CASSSQQAYYGYTF.

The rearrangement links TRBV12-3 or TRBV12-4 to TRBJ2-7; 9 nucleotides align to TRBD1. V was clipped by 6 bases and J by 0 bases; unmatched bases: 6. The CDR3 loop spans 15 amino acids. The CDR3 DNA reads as TGTGCCAGCAGGGGCGGGACAGGGCACTCCTACGAGCAGTACTTC. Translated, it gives CASRGGTGHSYEQYF.

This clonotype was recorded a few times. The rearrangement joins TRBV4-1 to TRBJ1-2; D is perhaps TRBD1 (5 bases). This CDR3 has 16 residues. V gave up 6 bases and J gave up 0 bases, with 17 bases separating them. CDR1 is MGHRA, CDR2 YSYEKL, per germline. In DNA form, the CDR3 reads TGCGCCAGCAGGAGGGTCGGGGACGGAACTAACTATGGCTACACCTTC. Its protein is CASRRVGDGTNYGYTF.

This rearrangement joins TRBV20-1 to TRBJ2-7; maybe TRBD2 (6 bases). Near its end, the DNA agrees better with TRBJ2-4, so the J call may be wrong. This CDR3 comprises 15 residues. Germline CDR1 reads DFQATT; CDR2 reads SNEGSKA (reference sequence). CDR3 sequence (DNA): TGCAGTGGGGGTGGCGGGGAGATAGCCAAAAACATTCAGTACTTC. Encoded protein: CSGGGGEIAKNIQYF.

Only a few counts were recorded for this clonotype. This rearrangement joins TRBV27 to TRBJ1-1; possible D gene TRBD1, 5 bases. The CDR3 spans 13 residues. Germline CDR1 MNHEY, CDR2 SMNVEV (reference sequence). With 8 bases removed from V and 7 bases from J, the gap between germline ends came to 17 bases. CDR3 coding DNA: TGTGCCAGCCTCCCGATTGCCGGGGGTGAAGCTTTCTTT. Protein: CASLPIAGGEAFF.

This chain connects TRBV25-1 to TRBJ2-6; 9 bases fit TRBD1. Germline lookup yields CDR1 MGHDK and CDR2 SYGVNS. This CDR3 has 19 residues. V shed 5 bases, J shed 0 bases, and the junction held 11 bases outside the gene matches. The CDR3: CASSTGQGSIRSGANVLTF. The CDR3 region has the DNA TGTGCCAGCAGTACCGGACAGGGGTCCATACGCTCTGGGGCCAACGTCCTGACTTTC.

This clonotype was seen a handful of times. Here the CDR3 DNA reads TGTGCCAGCACTCTTACAGGGGGCACATACAATGAGCAGTTCTTC. Translation gives CASTLTGGTYNEQFF. The rearrangement uses TRBV6-2 or TRBV6-3 and TRBJ2-1; 9 nucleotides agree with TRBD1. The CDR3 sequence is 15 residues long. V shed 7 bases, J shed 4 bases, and the junction held 8 bases outside the gene matches. Looked up from germline, CDR1 is MNHEY and CDR2 is SVGEGT.

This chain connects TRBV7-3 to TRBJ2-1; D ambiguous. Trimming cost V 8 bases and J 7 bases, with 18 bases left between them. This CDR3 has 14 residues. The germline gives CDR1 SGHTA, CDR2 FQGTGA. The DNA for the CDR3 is TGTGCCAGCTCTTATATGGCAGTTGGGAATGAGCAGTTCTTC. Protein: CASSYMAVGNEQFF.